This T cell receptor beta chain appears in the sequencing data of a study of blood T cell repertoires in COVID-19. About the research overall: Sites in the United States, Italy and Spain provided acute and convalescent COVID-19 samples. The cDNA or gDNA used as material had been derived from T cells, B-cell-depleted T cells, or PBMCs.

Original processing methods: By means of reference gene primer amplification, nucleated cell counts were estimated. Using immunoSEQ multiplex PCR, the repertoire was profiled, and TCRdb retains in-frame clones only, with some absent. The V and J calls and clone size come from that table; D and trimming were worked out from the DNA. The table has about 400,000 clones, about 89% seen once. Trimming removed 2 bases at V and 2 bases at J, with 9 bases between. This CDR3 has 14 amino acids. Germline assignment: CDR1 MNHEY and CDR2 SMNVEV (reference sequence). This chain links TRBV27 with TRBJ1-2; D remains unclear. The sequenced sample consisted of peripheral blood. This clonotype was sampled from a woman aged 30 to 39 with acute or convalescent COVID-19. The CDR3 DNA reads TGTGCCAGCAGTTTACACGGGTCCAACTATGGCTACACCTTC. Residues: CASSLHGSNYGYTF.